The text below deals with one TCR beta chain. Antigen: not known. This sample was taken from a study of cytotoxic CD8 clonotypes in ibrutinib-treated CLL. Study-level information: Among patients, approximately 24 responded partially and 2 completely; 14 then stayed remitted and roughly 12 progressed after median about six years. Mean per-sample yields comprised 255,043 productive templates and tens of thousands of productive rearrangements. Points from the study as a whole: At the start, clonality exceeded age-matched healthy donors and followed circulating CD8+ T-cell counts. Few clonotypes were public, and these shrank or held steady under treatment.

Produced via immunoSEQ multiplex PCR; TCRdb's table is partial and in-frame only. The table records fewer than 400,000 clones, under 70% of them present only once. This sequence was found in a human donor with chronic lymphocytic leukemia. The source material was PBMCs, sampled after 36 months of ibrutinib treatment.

CDR3 residues: CASRLPGGNSPLHF. The CDR3 DNA sequence: TGTGCCAGCAGGTTACCGGGCGGAAATTCACCCCTCCACTTT. The genes are TRBV27 and TRBJ1-6; D gene ambiguous. The CDR3 is 14 amino acids. The germline gives CDR1 MNHEY, CDR2 SMNVEV (reference sequence). Deletions cut 6 bases from V and 7 bases from J, with 13 bases between.